These T cell receptor beta chains were read from a single sample in a study of T-cell memory formation after mild COVID-19. TCRdb recomputed calls from the 5' RACE reads with MiXCR, one row per CDR3 protein. Here the sample spans fewer than 250,000 distinct CDR3 sequences, around 25% being singletons. Sequenced sample: PBMCs or a T cell subset sorted from them (not recorded which). These receptors all stem from an adult woman who had mild COVID-19 (a few samples of this study predate the infection). Cell type and time point are not known. Each CDR3 is given with its conserved first and last residue.

V gene	J gene	CDR3 protein
TRBV4-3	TRBJ2-1	CASSSTSEKYNEQFF
TRBV5-1	TRBJ2-2	CASSLSAGVNTGELFF
TRBV5-4	TRBJ2-7	CASSLVGELYEQYF
TRBV6-2/TRBV6-3	TRBJ1-4	CASSTTGRKLFF
TRBV5-1	TRBJ1-1	CASSLEGTGGRGTEAFF
TRBV29-1	TRBJ2-1	CSVEPPGTLTYNEQFF
TRBV5-1	TRBJ1-2	CASSARGDSTGGYTF
TRBV29-1	TRBJ2-1	CSAGLQGMMHNEQFF
TRBV7-3	TRBJ1-4	CASSRDRALNEKLFF
TRBV4-1	TRBJ2-1	CASSRIGSQGNEQFF
TRBV9	TRBJ2-7	CASSVGGSGYEQYF
TRBV12-3/TRBV12-4	TRBJ2-7	CASRPGRSSYEQYF
TRBV2	TRBJ1-1	CASSLLEVGAFF
TRBV11-2	TRBJ2-2	CASSLRTGPSGGELFF
TRBV7-8	TRBJ2-1	CASSTLPGGASSYNEQFF